The entry that follows covers one T cell receptor beta chain sequence. Other nucleotide sequences in the sample specify the same CDR3. This table comes from immunoSEQ multiplex PCR, and its TCRdb copy is limited to in-frame clones, with some not included. In the table there are around 230,000 clones, 85% to 95% of which are singletons. This sample was taken from a study of control samples from healthy donors and cancer patients. V lost 1 base and J lost 4, with 7 bases in between. Germline-derived CDR1 and CDR2 are KGHSH and LQKENI. The CDR3 has 13 residues. This sequence originates from a man between 50 and 59 years old in good health. J is TRBJ2-5 and V is TRBV18; D gene uncertain. Sequences were obtained from blood. The CDR3 region has the DNA TGTGCCAGCTCACCACAGGGAAGAGAGACCCAGTACTTC. It is translated as CASSPQGRETQYF.